This TCR beta chain derives from a study of shared clonotypes between healthy human individuals. Here immunoSEQ multiplex PCR was the method, and the copy in TCRdb shows in-frame clones only, minus some. The sample carries under 1 million clones, around 96% recorded once. CD45RO-negative, CCR7-positively selected cells formed the naive CD8 fraction, excluding terminally differentiated effector memory CD45RA+ cells. Trimming took 7 bases from V and 0 from J, leaving 16 bases between them. The CDR3 spans 15 residues. Germline V gene data show CDR1 as SQVTM and CDR2 as ANQGSEA. The receptor was isolated from a young man in good health. Material: naive CD8+ T cells sorted from blood. The genes are TRBV29-1 and TRBJ2-1; D may correspond to TRBD1 or TRBD2 (6 bases each). The CDR3 reads CSARIADSSYNEQFF. DNA for the CDR3: TGCAGCGCTAGAATAGCGGACAGCTCCTACAATGAGCAGTTCTTC.